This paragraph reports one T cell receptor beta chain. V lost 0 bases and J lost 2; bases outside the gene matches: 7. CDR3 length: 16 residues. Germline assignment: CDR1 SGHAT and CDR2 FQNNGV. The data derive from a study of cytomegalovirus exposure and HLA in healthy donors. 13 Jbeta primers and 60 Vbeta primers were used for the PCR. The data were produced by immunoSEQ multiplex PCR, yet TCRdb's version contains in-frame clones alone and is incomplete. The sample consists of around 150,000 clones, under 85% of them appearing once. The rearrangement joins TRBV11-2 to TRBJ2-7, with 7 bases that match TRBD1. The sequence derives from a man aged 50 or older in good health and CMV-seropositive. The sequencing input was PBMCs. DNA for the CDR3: TGTGCCAGCAGCTTAGATATAGGGGGCGCAGCCTACGAGCAGTACTTC. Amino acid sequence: CASSLDIGGAAYEQYF.